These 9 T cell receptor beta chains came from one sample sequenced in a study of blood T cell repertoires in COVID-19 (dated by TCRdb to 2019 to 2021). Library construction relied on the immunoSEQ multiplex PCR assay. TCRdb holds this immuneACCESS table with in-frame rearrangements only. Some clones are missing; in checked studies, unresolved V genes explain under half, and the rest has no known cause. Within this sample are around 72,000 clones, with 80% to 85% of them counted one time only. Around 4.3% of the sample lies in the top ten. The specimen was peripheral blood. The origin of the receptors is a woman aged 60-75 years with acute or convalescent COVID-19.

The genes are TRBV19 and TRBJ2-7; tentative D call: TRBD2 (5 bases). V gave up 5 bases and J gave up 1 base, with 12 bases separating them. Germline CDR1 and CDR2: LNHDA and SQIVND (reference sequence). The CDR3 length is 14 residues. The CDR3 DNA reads TGTGCCAGTAGTTCTGTTAGAGGGTCCTACGAGCAGTACTTC. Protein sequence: CASSSVRGSYEQYF.

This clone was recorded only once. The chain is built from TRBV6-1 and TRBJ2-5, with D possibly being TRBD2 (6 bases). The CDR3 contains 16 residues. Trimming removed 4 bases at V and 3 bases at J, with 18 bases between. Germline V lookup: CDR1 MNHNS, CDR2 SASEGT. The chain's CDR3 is CASSVITGTAKETQYF. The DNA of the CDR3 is TGTGCCAGCAGTGTAATCACCGGGACTGCGAAAGAGACCCAGTACTTC.

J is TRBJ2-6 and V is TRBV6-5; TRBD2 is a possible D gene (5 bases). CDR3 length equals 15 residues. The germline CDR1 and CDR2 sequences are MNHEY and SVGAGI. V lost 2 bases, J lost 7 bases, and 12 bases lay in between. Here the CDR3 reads CASSYTTSGANVLTF. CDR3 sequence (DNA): TGTGCCAGCAGTTACACGACGTCGGGAGCCAACGTCCTGACTTTC.

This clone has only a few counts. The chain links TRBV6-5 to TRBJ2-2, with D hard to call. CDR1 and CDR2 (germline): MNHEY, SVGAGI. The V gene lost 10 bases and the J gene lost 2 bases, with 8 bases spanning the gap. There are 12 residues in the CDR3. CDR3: CATMLNTGELFF. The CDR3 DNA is TGTGCCACCATGCTAAACACCGGGGAGCTGTTTTTT.

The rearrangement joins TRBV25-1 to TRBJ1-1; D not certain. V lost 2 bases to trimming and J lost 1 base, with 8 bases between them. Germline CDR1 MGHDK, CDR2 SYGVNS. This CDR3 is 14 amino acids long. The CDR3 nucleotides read TGTGCCAGCAGTGAACCCAACAGGAACACTGAAGCTTTCTTT. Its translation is CASSEPNRNTEAFF.

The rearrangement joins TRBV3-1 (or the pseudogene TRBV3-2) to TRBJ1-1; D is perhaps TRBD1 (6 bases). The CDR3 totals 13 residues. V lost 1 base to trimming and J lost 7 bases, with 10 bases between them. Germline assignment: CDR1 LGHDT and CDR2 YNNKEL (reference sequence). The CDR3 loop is CASSQALQGEAFF. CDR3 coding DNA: TGTGCCAGCAGCCAAGCCTTACAGGGTGAAGCTTTCTTT.

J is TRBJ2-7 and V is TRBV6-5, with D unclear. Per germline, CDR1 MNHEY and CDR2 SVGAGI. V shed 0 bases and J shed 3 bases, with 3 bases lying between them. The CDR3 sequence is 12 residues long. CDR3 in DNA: TGTGCCAGCAGTTACTCCAACTACGAGCAGTACTTC. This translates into CASSYSNYEQYF.

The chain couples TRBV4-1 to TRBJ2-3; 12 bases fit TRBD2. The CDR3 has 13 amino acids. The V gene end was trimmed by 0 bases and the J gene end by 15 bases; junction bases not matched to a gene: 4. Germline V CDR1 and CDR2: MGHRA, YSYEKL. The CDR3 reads CASSQESTSGGYF. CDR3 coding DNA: TGCGCCAGCAGCCAAGAATCGACTAGCGGGGGATATTTT.

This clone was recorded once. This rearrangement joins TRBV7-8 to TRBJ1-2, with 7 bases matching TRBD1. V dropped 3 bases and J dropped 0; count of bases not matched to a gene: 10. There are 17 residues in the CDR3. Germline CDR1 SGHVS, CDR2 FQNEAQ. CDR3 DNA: TGTGCCAGCAGCTTGCTACCGACAGGGTCCGCTAACTATGGCTACACCTTC. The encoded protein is CASSLLPTGSANYGYTF. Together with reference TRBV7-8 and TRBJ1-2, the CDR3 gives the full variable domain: GAGVSQSPRYKVAKRGQDVALRCDPISGHVSLFWYQQALGQGPEFLTYFQNEAQLDKSGLPSDRFFAERPEGSVSTLKIQRTQQEDSAVYLCASSLLPTGSANYGYTFGSGTRLTVV.